This is a list of T cell receptor beta chains from one sample in a study of CXCR3 chemokines and chemotherapy response in bladder cancer. TCRdb re-analysed the PCR reads in MiXCR, keeping a single row per CDR3 protein. The data contain just over 3,000 distinct CDR3 sequences, approximately 15% of them singletons. Collection took place from a patient whose treatment included neoadjuvant chemotherapy. These TCRs come from a human donor with bladder cancer that did not respond to neoadjuvant chemotherapy. Each CDR3 is given with its conserved first and last residue. A D gene is named only where the DNA matches it firmly. For some rows the clone size is stated as once, few or many, or as a class when expanded; others skip it.

size,length,D,V,J,DNA,CDR3
medium-sized,17,TRBD1,TRBV19,TRBJ1-5,TGTGCCAGTAGTCCACATCACCACAGGGGAGGCAATCAGCCCCAGCATTTT,CASSPHHHRGGNQPQHF
medium-sized,15,-,TRBV13,TRBJ2-1,TGTGCCACCAGCCGGGAGACTGGCTCCTACAATGAGCAGTTCTTC,CATSRETGSYNEQFF
many,13,-,TRBV12-3/TRBV12-4,TRBJ1-1,TGTGCCAGCGGAATCGGAGAGAACACTGAAGCTTTCTTT,CASGIGENTEAFF
medium-sized,11,-,TRBV7-2,TRBJ2-7,TGTGCCAGCAGCCGTCTATTCGAGCAGTACTTC,CASSRLFEQYF
-,12,TRBD1,TRBV12-3/TRBV12-4,TRBJ2-7,TGTGCCAGCAGCCGACAGGGGAACGAGCAGTACTTC,CASSRQGNEQYF
many,19,TRBD2,TRBV5-4,TRBJ2-5,TGTGCCAGCAGCTTGAAACTCGGGACTAGCGGGGGGGCCATGGAGACCCAGTACTTC,CASSLKLGTSGGAMETQYF
many,15,TRBD2,TRBV20-1,TRBJ2-5,TGCAGTGCTTTTTCAACTAGCGGGGGGCAAGAGACCCAGTACTTC,CSAFSTSGGQETQYF
many,15,TRBD2,TRBV7-3,TRBJ2-5,TGTGCCAGCAGCTTAGCCAGGGGCGGGGGGGAGACCCAGTACTTC,CASSLARGGGETQYF
large,14,-,TRBV24-1,TRBJ2-3,TGTGCCACCAGTGATTTACAGGCAAGAGATACGCAGTATTTT,CATSDLQARDTQYF
many,15,TRBD1,TRBV12-3/TRBV12-4,TRBJ1-2,TGTGCCAGCAGTTCTACAGGGGGAGGGCACTATGGCTACACCTTC,CASSSTGGGHYGYTF
medium-sized,16,-,TRBV29-1,TRBJ2-6,TGCAGCGTTGTTAACAGGGAAGATCTAGGGGCCAACGTCCTGACTTTC,CSVVNREDLGANVLTF
medium-sized,17,-,TRBV12-5,TRBJ2-4,TGTGCTAGTGGTTTGGTACCCCGGACGGCACCAAAAAACATTCAGTACTTC,CASGLVPRTAPKNIQYF
medium-sized,13,TRBD1,TRBV29-1,TRBJ1-5,TGCAGCGTTGGACAGGGGCGAAATCAGCCCCAGCATTTT,CSVGQGRNQPQHF
-,12,-,TRBV20-1,TRBJ2-1,TGCAGTGCTAGCAGGGAGGACAATGAGCAGTTCTTC,CSASREDNEQFF
medium-sized,15,TRBD1,TRBV19,TRBJ1-2,TGTGCCACCATTGATCCGGGACAGGGGAACTATGGCTACACCTTC,CATIDPGQGNYGYTF
medium-sized,20,-,TRBV24-1,TRBJ1-6,TGTGCCACCAGTGACCCTTCCCGGAGCGACTCTGTAACCTATAATTCACCCCTCCACTTT,CATSDPSRSDSVTYNSPLHF
many,12,-,TRBV28,TRBJ1-2,TGTGCCACCCAGGGGTCGGGCTATGGCTACACCTTC,CATQGSGYGYTF
medium-sized,17,TRBD2,TRBV6-6,TRBJ2-3,TGTGCCAGCAGTTACCCCCTAGCGGGGGGCGGCACAGATACGCAGTATTTT,CASSYPLAGGGTDTQYF
medium-sized,14,TRBD1,TRBV6-2/TRBV6-3,TRBJ2-7,TGTGCCAGCAGTTGGGGAGGGACAGGGTACGAGCAGTACTTC,CASSWGGTGYEQYF
many,14,TRBD2,TRBV20-1,TRBJ2-7,TGCAGTGCTAGAGAGGGCGGGGGGGCTCGGGAGCAGTACTTC,CSAREGGGAREQYF
medium-sized,15,TRBD2,TRBV27,TRBJ2-5,TGTGCCAGCCGCCTCCGTCTAGCGGGGGAAGAGACCCAGTACTTC,CASRLRLAGEETQYF
-,15,-,TRBV28,TRBJ2-3,TGTGCCAGCAGAGGATCAACATGGTGCACAGATACGCAGTATTTT,CASRGSTWCTDTQYF
medium-sized,15,TRBD1,TRBV7-2,TRBJ1-3,TGTGCCAGCAGCTTACAGGGGGGCTCTGGAAACACCATATATTTT,CASSLQGGSGNTIYF
-,14,-,TRBV4-2,TRBJ1-4,TGTGCCAGCAGCCAAGAGTGGTCTAATGAAAAACTGTTTTTT,CASSQEWSNEKLFF
medium-sized,15,-,TRBV29-1,TRBJ2-3,TGCAGCGTTGTAGGGGTCCCGACAAGCACAGATACGCAGTATTTT,CSVVGVPTSTDTQYF
many,14,-,TRBV11-3,TRBJ1-2,TGTGCCAGCAGCTGGACGGGGGCTCGGTATGGCTACACCTTC,CASSWTGARYGYTF
once,14,TRBD1,TRBV5-4,TRBJ1-1,TGTGCCAGCAGCCGACAGGGTAGGAACACTGAAGCTTTCTTT,CASSRQGRNTEAFF
many,14,TRBD1,TRBV28,TRBJ1-4,TGTGCCATATATGGCGGACAGGCGAATGAAAAACTGTTTTTT,CAIYGGQANEKLFF
many,13,TRBD1,TRBV12-3/TRBV12-4,TRBJ1-2,TGTGCCAGCAACGACAGGGGGTTCTATGGCTACACCTTC,CASNDRGFYGYTF
many,13,-,TRBV28,TRBJ1-4,TGTGCCAGCAGCCCTGGGACTTATGAAAAACTGTTTTTT,CASSPGTYEKLFF
many,17,-,TRBV20-1,TRBJ2-7,TGCAGTGCTAGCGACCTCCGCCCCCACCGATTTGGTAACGAGCAGTACTTC,CSASDLRPHRFGNEQYF
-,14,-,TRBV11-2,TRBJ2-7,TGTGCCAGCAGCTTAGATGGGCGTCCCTACGAGCAGTACTTC,CASSLDGRPYEQYF
many,16,TRBD1,TRBV14,TRBJ2-2,TGTGCCAGCAGCCAAGTCACAGGGGGGAGAACCGGGGAGCTGTTTTTT,CASSQVTGGRTGELFF
many,14,TRBD1,TRBV7-9,TRBJ1-4,TGTGCCAGCAGCTTTAGGACAGGGAACGAAAAACTGTTTTTT,CASSFRTGNEKLFF
medium-sized,13,-,TRBV5-6,TRBJ1-1,TGTGCCAGCAGCTTGATGGGTGGAGCTGAAGCTTTCTTT,CASSLMGGAEAFF
many,15,TRBD1,TRBV9,TRBJ2-5,TGTGCCAGCAGCTCCAGCGACAGGGTGGGAGAGACCCAGTACTTC,CASSSSDRVGETQYF
large,16,TRBD1,TRBV6-6,TRBJ2-3,TGTGCCAGCAGGTCACGGGACAGGGGGTACACAGATACGCAGTATTTT,CASRSRDRGYTDTQYF
few,12,-,TRBV12-5,TRBJ2-5,TGTGCTAGAACCAGGGGCTTGGAGACCCAGTACTTC,CARTRGLETQYF